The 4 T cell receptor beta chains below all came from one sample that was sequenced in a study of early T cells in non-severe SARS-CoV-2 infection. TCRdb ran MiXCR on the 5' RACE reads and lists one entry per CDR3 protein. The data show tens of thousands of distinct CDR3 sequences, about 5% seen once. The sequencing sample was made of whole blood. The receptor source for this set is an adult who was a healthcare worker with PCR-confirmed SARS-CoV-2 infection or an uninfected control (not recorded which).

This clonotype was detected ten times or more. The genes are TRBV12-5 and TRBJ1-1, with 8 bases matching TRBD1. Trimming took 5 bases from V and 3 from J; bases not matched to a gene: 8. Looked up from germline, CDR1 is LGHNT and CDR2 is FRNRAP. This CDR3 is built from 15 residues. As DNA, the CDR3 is TGTGCTAGTGGTCTAGAACAGGGGGTGGACACTGAAGCTTTCTTT. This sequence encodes CASGLEQGVDTEAFF.

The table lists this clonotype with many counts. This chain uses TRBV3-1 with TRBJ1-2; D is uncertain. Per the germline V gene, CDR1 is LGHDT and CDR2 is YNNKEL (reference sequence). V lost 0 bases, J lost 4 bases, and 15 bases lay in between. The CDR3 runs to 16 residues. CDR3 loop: CASSQEGSRFGYGYTF. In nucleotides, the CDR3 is TGTGCCAGCAGCCAAGAAGGGTCGAGGTTTGGCTATGGCTACACCTTC.

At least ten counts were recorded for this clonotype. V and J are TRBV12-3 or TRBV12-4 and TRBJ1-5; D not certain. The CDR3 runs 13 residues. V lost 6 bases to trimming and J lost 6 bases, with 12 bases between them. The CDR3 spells CASSTSEVQPQHF. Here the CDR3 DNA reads TGTGCCAGCAGCACCTCTGAGGTTCAGCCCCAGCATTTT.

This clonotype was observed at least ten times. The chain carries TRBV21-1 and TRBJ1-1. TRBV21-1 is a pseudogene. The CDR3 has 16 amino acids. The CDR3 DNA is TGTGCCAGCAGCAAAGACGGACTGGGAATGAACACTGAAGCTTTCTTT. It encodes CASSKDGLGMNTEAFF.